Below, one T cell receptor beta chain is given with its context. The table lists this clonotype with a few counts. Its antigen is still unknown. Per-base quality was not reported, and no clone a single base away is much larger than it. Trimming takes 2 bases from V and 6 bases from J, and the germline ends sit 8 bases apart. CDR3 length: 12 amino acids, cysteine to phenylalanine. The read is trimmed to its CDR3 DNA, 36 bases read in frame from base 1. Stable Graves' hyperthyroidism was defined as the absence of progression to ophthalmopathy over 18 months of follow-up. Hyperthyroidism patients were aged 18 to 65 years and newly diagnosed, with disease duration of less than 2 months. Any patient with an uncontrolled infection, another autoimmune disease, pregnancy or lactation was excluded. Diagnoses were established on the basis of clinical symptoms, serum thyroxine and TRAb, thyroid ultrasound, and orbital computed tomography. PBMCs were isolated from about 10 ml of fresh peripheral blood by Ficoll-Paque density gradient centrifugation. Total RNA was extracted with Trizol reagent, and quality was checked on an Agilent 2100 Bioanalyzer.

This sample was taken from a study of T cells in Graves' hyperthyroidism and ophthalmopathy (dated by TCRdb to between 2019 and 2020). Regarding the study in general: Peripheral blood samples were taken at initial diagnosis, before any treatment was given. To identify distinguishing TCR V-J signatures, a discovery cohort of 100 patients was used, comprising 43 with Graves' ophthalmopathy and some 60 with stable Graves' hyperthyroidism. Prospective prediction of ophthalmopathy was tested in an independent validation cohort consisting of 18 hyperthyroidism patients and more than 15 patients who later progressed to ophthalmopathy. The 95 to 100 discovery patients were divided at random into training and test sets in a 7:3 ratio. The study also compared thyroid tissue and blood T-cell repertoires from 5 to 7 Graves' hyperthyroidism patients. After sampling, hyperthyroidism patients received methimazole starting at 30 mg daily, and ophthalmopathy patients received high-dose intravenous methylprednisolone. The paper reports TCR Vbeta CDR3 sequencing of approximately 140 peripheral blood samples: over 40 ophthalmopathy, 70 to 85 hyperthyroidism and around 17 progressor patients.

TCR beta CDR3 regions were amplified from RNA transcripts. A first-round RT-PCR of the TCR CDR3 used the HTBI primer set with the Qiagen OneStep RT-PCR kit. Libraries were constructed in a second round of multiplex PCR, after which size selection and purification were performed. Paired-end sequencing of the libraries was performed with 100 bp reads on an Illumina HiSeq2000. Turning to the authors' computational methods: SOAPnuke was used to process the raw data, removing reads that contained adapters or uncalled bases, had a mean Phred below 15, or lacked an exact match to the constant primer or identifier. High-quality paired reads were merged using COPE v1.2.5, and each unique nucleotide sequence was defined as a clonotype. MiTCR v1.1 was used to align clonotypes to the IMGT TRBV, TRBD and TRBJ reference segments. Only V-J combinations with frequency above 0.0001, covering 99% to 99.2% of repertoires, were analysed. A TCS score was defined as the ratio of F50 (clonal expansion) to E x V (chaos), with BLOSUM62-based TCRdist applied between CDR3 peptides within each V-J. Welch's t-statistics and random forest reduced some 510 V-J features to around 14, which were used in a naive Bayes classifier (R e1071). Starting from the raw public reads, TCRdb applied fastp trimming at Q25, assembled clones with MiXCR and retained in-frame beta chains. CDR3 protein sequences are deduplicated, and each keeps its most common genes and DNA. Clone size and V and J calls follow TCRdb, not the original study. The sample data list fewer than 550,000 distinct CDR3 sequences, and more than 15% of these were observed just once. 13% to 15% of the sample goes to the ten largest clones.

General study outcomes and caveats: Most expanded thyroid clonotypes (frequency above 0.001) were also found in blood, which suggests that blood repertoires may mirror thyroid immune responses. In validation, the model predicted progression to ophthalmopathy with 65% to 71% sensitivity and around 72% specificity, a median of 6.5 months before onset. Sample size was not statistically predetermined, and blinding of investigators to group allocation was not performed. In cross-validation, a model built on a 13 V-J signature told ophthalmopathy apart from stable hyperthyroidism with approximately 90% sensitivity and roughly 81% specificity, and in testing the same model reached 80%/75%.

The source of this sequence is a woman younger than 30 with Graves' hyperthyroidism. Sequencing was done on a sample of blood. The chain was built from TRBV12-3 or TRBV12-4 and TRBJ2-7, with no confidently assigned D gene. The CDR3 reads CASSLIFSEQYF. The DNA is as follows: TGTGCCAGCAGTTTAATATTTTCCGAGCAGTACTTC.